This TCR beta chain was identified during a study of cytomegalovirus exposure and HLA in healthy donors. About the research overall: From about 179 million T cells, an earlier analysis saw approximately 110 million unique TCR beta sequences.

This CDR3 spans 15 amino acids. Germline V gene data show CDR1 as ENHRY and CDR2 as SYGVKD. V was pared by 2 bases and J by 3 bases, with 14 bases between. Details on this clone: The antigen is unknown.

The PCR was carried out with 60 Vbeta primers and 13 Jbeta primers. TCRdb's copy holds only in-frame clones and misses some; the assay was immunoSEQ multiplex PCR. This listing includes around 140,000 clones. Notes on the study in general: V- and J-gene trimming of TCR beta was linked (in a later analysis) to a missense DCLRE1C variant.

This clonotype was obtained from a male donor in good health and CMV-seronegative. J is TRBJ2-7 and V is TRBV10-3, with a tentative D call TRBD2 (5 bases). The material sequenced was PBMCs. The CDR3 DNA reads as TGTGCCATCAGTGAGCCCGAAGAGGGTAGCTACGAGCAGTACTTC. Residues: CAISEPEEGSYEQYF.